The clone carrying this T cell receptor beta chain was seen once. The antigen remains undetermined. V lost 4 bases and J lost 4; bases outside the gene matches: 7. The CDR3 length is 15 residues. The V gene's germline CDR1 is SQVTM and CDR2 ANQGSEA. The data were produced by immunoSEQ multiplex PCR, yet TCRdb's version contains in-frame clones alone and is incomplete. The sample shows 12,000 or so clones, roughly four fifths of them seen only once. The entry originates in a study of T cells after posttransplantation cyclophosphamide. General observations from the study: Donor CD8+ memory clones often dominated recipient blood repertoires at later times.

Sampled 1 year posttransplant, controls received myeloablative marrow transplants, methotrexate and a calcineurin inhibitor. The sequence derives from a male patient aged 30 to 39 who received an allogeneic stem cell transplant from an unrelated donor, was CMV-positive, and had acute GVHD only. Some T cells may possibly be graft donor cells. V is TRBV29-1 and J is TRBJ2-2; the match to TRBD2 covers 9 bases. The source material was PBMCs, sampled 350 to 400 days after allogeneic stem cell transplant with calcineurin inhibitor and methotrexate. DNA of the CDR3: TGCAGCGTTGTCCCTAGCGGGACGGGCACCGGGGAGCTGTTTTTT. As protein: CSVVPSGTGTGELFF.